This T cell receptor beta chain was retrieved from a study of T-cell reconstitution after alpha-beta-depleted transplantation in children. This CDR3 is 12 amino acids long. V shed 5 bases and J shed 9 bases, with 12 bases lying between them. The TCRbeta library was prepared with unique molecular identifiers. Via MiXCR, TCRdb re-called the PCR reads, giving one row per CDR3 protein. The sample carries about 610,000 distinct CDR3 sequences, 10% recorded once. This clonotype came up many times. This chain connects TRBV12-3 or TRBV12-4 to TRBJ2-3; D remains unclear. The sample in question was PBMCs from the stem cell graft donor, obtained from the stem cell graft. The sequence was obtained from a human donor who donated a stem cell graft to a child with acute myeloid leukemia. CDR3 bases: TGTGCCAGCAGTCCGGGCCTACTGACGCAGTATTTT. Residues: CASSPGLLTQYF.